These 31 T cell receptor beta chains were all obtained from the same sample, sequenced in a study of T cells in Graves' hyperthyroidism and ophthalmopathy. What was amplified from RNA transcripts were TCR beta CDR3 regions. The HTBI set primed first-round TCR CDR3 RT-PCR. From the multiplex PCR reads, TCRdb called clonotypes with MiXCR, one entry per CDR3 protein. The sample contains nearly 600,000 distinct CDR3 sequences, 14% of which appear only once. Material: blood. Every receptor here comes from a woman younger than 30 with Graves' ophthalmopathy.

V gene TRBV2 combines with J gene TRBJ1-4, with 11 bases lining up with TRBD1. There are 15 residues in the CDR3. Germline CDR1 is SNHLY and CDR2 is FYNNEI. V shed 6 bases, J shed 3 bases, and the junction held 3 bases outside the gene matches. The CDR3 loop is CASSGQGAANEKLFF. The CDR3 DNA reads as TGTGCCAGCAGCGGACAGGGGGCCGCTAATGAAAAACTGTTTTTT.

Ten or more counts support this clonotype. J is TRBJ2-7 and V is TRBV10-3; tentative D call: TRBD1 (6 bases). The V and J ends lost 11 bases and 4 bases respectively, with 15 bases between them. The CDR3 extends over 12 amino acids. In germline, CDR1 is ENHRY, CDR2 SYGVKD. The CDR3 sequence is CALKQGTYEQYF. The CDR3 coding sequence is TGTGCCCTTAAACAGGGCACTTACGAGCAGTACTTC.

This clonotype appeared many times. The chain links TRBV9 to TRBJ2-3; 8 positions match TRBD2. V trimming: 0 bases; J trimming: 3 bases; junction bases outside the gene matches: 3. This CDR3 contains 15 residues. Germline V gives CDR1 SGDLS, CDR2 YYNGEE. Written as DNA, the CDR3 is TGTGCCAGCAGCGTAGGTGTAGCGGGGACAGATACGCAGTATTTT. The encoded protein is CASSVGVAGTDTQYF. Variable domain in full (rest from reference TRBV9 and TRBJ2-3): DSGVTQTPKHLITATGQRVTLRCSPRSGDLSVYWYQQSLDQGLQFLIQYYNGEERAKGNILERFSAQQFPDLHSELNLSSLELGDSALYFCASSVGVAGTDTQYFGPGTRLTVL.

For this clonotype: A much larger clone differs by one base, so this may be a read error. The genes are TRBV20-1 and TRBJ2-7; the D gene could be TRBD1 or TRBD2 (6 bases each). Germline CDR1 DFQATT, CDR2 SNEGSKA (reference sequence). CDR3 size: 15 residues. CDR3: CSARVGRGPGYEQHF. Here the CDR3 DNA reads TGCAGTGCTAGAGTCGGCCGGGGGCCAGGGTACGAGCAGCACTTC.

The rearrangement links TRBV19 to TRBJ1-6; TRBD1 is a possible D gene (6 bases). V was cut by 7 bases and J by 9 bases, with 13 bases left in between. CDR1 and CDR2 (germline): LNHDA, SQIVND (reference sequence). This CDR3 is built from 13 residues. This chain's CDR3 is CASKQGLSSPLHF. DNA for the CDR3: TGTGCCAGTAAACAGGGATTGTCTTCACCCCTCCACTTT.

The chain employs TRBV15 and TRBJ1-2; TRBD1 agrees at 10 bases. The CDR3 extends over 16 amino acids. Per the germline V gene, CDR1 is LNHNV and CDR2 is YYDKDF (reference sequence). V trimming: 6 bases; J trimming: 6 bases; junction bases outside the gene matches: 13. The CDR3 loop reads CATRGRGDRGWNGYTF. For the CDR3, the DNA is TGTGCCACCAGGGGACGGGGGGACAGGGGATGGAATGGCTACACCTTC.

This clonotype was seen more than once but under ten times. The J gene is TRBJ2-7, the V gene TRBV19, with 9 positions matching TRBD2. The V gene's germline CDR1 is LNHDA and CDR2 SQIVND (reference sequence). V lost 6 bases, J lost 4 bases, and 16 bases stayed unmatched. The CDR3 sequence is 17 residues long. In DNA form, the CDR3 reads TGTGCCAGTAGCGCCGGGACTAGCCACCCCCCAGCGTACGAGCAGTACTTC. Its translation: CASSAGTSHPPAYEQYF. The variable domain in full, with the rest retrieved from reference TRBV19 and TRBJ2-7, is DGGITQSPKYLFRKEGQNVTLSCEQNLNHDAMYWYRQDPGQGLRLIYYSQIVNDFQKGDIAEGYSVSREKKESFPLTVTSAQKNPTAFYLCASSAGTSHPPAYEQYFGPGTRLTVT.

This clonotype was picked up many times. The chain joins TRBV10-3 to TRBJ1-5; D unresolved. CDR3 length equals 14 residues. From germline, CDR1 is ENHRY and CDR2 SYGVKD. V was cut by 8 bases and J by 4 bases, with 15 bases left in between. CDR3 region: CAIGEREGNQPQHF. The CDR3 DNA reads TGTGCCATCGGCGAGAGGGAGGGTAATCAGCCCCAGCATTTT.

The table lists this clonotype with many counts. V gene TRBV2 combines with J gene TRBJ2-3; 8 bases map to TRBD1. Trimming removed 3 bases from V and 0 bases from J; junction bases left unmatched: 8. Germline V gene data show CDR1 as SNHLY and CDR2 as FYNNEI. This CDR3 is 17 amino acids long. The CDR3 is CASSELQGVSSTDTQYF. The DNA for the CDR3 is TGTGCCAGCAGTGAGTTACAGGGGGTTTCTAGCACAGATACGCAGTATTTT.

There are many counts of this clonotype. The chain carries TRBV11-2 and TRBJ2-1; 7 bases map to TRBD1. Germline CDR1 and CDR2: SGHAT and FQNNGV. The CDR3 is 16 residues long. The trim removed 4 bases at V and 4 bases at J, leaving 10 bases unmatched. The CDR3 DNA is TGTGCCAGCAGCTCGAAAACAGGGGCCCCTTACAATGAGCAGTTCTTC. Protein product: CASSSKTGAPYNEQFF.

The chain combines TRBV5-5 with TRBJ2-4, with D unclear. The germline V gene has CDR1 SGHKS and CDR2 YYEKEE (reference sequence). Between the trimmed V and J ends, which lost 5 bases and 1 base, there was a span of 10 bases. The length of the CDR3 is 14 residues. As DNA, the CDR3 is TGTGCCAGCAGTCCCGATGGGGCCAAAAACATTCAGTACTTC. Its protein is CASSPDGAKNIQYF.

This clonotype came up many times. This chain joins TRBV28 and TRBJ1-3; D may be TRBD1 (6 bases). V lost 6 bases to trimming and J lost 4 bases, with 16 bases between them. Germline lookup yields CDR1 MDHEN and CDR2 SYDVKM. The CDR3 has 15 residues. CDR3: CASSTTGKVGNTIYF. In DNA, the CDR3 is TGTGCCAGCAGCACCACAGGGAAGGTGGGAAACACCATATATTTT. The full variable domain, rest sourced from reference TRBV28 and TRBJ1-3, is DVKVTQSSRYLVKRTGEKVFLECVQDMDHENMFWYRQDPGLGLRLIYFSYDVKMKEKGDIPEGYSVSREKKERFSLILESASTNQTSMYLCASSTTGKVGNTIYFGEGSWLTVV.

A word on this clonotype: The germline gene is not matched at one end of the junction; a read error may be the cause. The V call is TRBV2, the J call TRBJ1-2; a weak D match, TRBD1 (6 bases). Germline V lookup: CDR1 SNHLY, CDR2 FYNNEI. The CDR3 covers 13 residues. CDR3 loop: CASREGGKDGYTF. CDR3 in DNA: TGTGCCAGCAGGGAAGGGGGGAAGGATGGCTACACCTTC. Based on the CDR3 plus reference TRBV2 and TRBJ1-2, the full variable domain is EPEVTQTPSHQVTQMGQEVILRCVPISNHLYFYWYRQILGQKVEFLVSFYNNEISEKSEIFDDQFSVERPDGSNFTLKIRSTKLEDSAMYFCASREGGKDGYTFGSGTRLTVV.

This clonotype was found a few times. The CDR3 spells CASSQDPGTSGASTDTQYF. The DNA of the CDR3 is TGCGCCAGCAGCCAAGATCCTGGGACTAGCGGGGCTAGCACAGATACGCAGTATTTT. The chain carries TRBV4-3 and TRBJ2-3, with TRBD2 matching 13 bases. The CDR3 consists of 19 residues. Losses at the gene ends were 0 bases for V and 0 bases for J; bases not matched to a gene: 6. CDR1 and CDR2 from the germline V gene are LGHNA and YSLEER.

The chain is built from TRBV19 and TRBJ2-1; maybe TRBD1 (5 bases). Trimming took off 3 bases at V and 9 bases at J, with 12 bases between the two ends. Germline V CDR1 and CDR2: LNHDA, SQIVND (reference sequence). The CDR3 has 13 amino acids. The CDR3 sequence is CASSMGLGSEQFF. The CDR3 DNA reads as TGTGCCAGTAGTATGGGGCTGGGAAGTGAGCAGTTCTTC.

This clonotype came up many times. V and J are TRBV12-3 or TRBV12-4 and TRBJ2-7, with 8 nucleotides matching TRBD1. Trimming cost V 10 bases and J 3 bases; bases outside gene matches: 14. This CDR3 is built from 15 residues. Here the CDR3 DNA reads TGTGCCACCCGTCATGCAACCGGGACAGGCTACGAGCAGTACTTC. Its protein product is CATRHATGTGYEQYF.

This clonotype was found many times. This chain links TRBV11-2 with TRBJ2-5; possible D gene TRBD1, 5 bases. The CDR3 has 13 amino acids. V lost 4 bases to trimming and J lost 5 bases, with 11 bases between them. Germline V gives CDR1 SGHAT, CDR2 FQNNGV. The CDR3 reads CASSWQGGETQYF. The DNA for the CDR3 is TGTGCCAGCAGCTGGCAGGGTGGGGAGACCCAGTACTTC.

This clonotype has a count of ten or more. The chain has TRBV6-6 and TRBJ2-7; D might be TRBD2 (6 bases). V was trimmed by 2 bases and J by 3 bases, leaving 11 bases between them. Germline V lookup: CDR1 MNHNY, CDR2 SVGAGI (reference sequence). The length of the CDR3 is 14 residues. CDR3: CASSYLSGDYEQYF. Written as DNA, the CDR3 is TGTGCCAGCAGTTACCTTAGCGGCGACTACGAGCAGTACTTC.

This clonotype was detected ten times or more. The gene calls are TRBV4-2 and TRBJ2-3, with 9 bases that match TRBD2. Trimming took 4 bases from V and 6 from J; bases not matched to a gene: 14. Germline loops: CDR1 LGHNA, CDR2 YNFKEQ. The CDR3 contains 17 residues. Here the CDR3 DNA reads TGTGCCAGCAGCCGCCTGGGGGGCAGCGGGAGGAGGGATACGCAGTATTTT. This gives the protein CASSRLGGSGRRDTQYF.

This clonotype was seen repeatedly, ten times or more. V and J are TRBV30 and TRBJ1-1; a possible D gene is TRBD1 (6 bases). The germline V and J ends were trimmed by 3 bases and 4 bases, with 12 bases remaining between them. Germline CDR1 and CDR2: GTSNPN and SVGIG (reference sequence). The CDR3 spans 13 residues. CDR3 sequence: CAWRRGVFTEAFF. The CDR3 nucleotides are TGTGCCTGGAGAAGGGGGGTTTTCACTGAAGCTTTCTTT. Full variable domain (outside the CDR3, taken from reference TRBV30 and TRBJ1-1): SQTIHQWPATLVQPVGSPLSLECTVEGTSNPNLYWYRQAAGRGLQLLFYSVGIGQISSEVPQNLSASRPQDRQFILSSKKLLLSDSGFYLCAWRRGVFTEAFFGQGTRLTVV.

This clonotype was observed at least ten times. V and J are TRBV28 and TRBJ2-2, with TRBD2 identical over 8 bases. The V and J ends lost 3 bases and 4 bases, in that order; junction bases with no gene match: 7. CDR1 and CDR2 from the germline V gene are MDHEN and SYDVKM. This CDR3 is 16 amino acids long. CDR3 region: CASSFYSGRGTGELFF. CDR3 nucleotides: TGTGCCAGCAGTTTTTACAGCGGGAGAGGCACCGGGGAGCTGTTTTTT.

V gene TRBV29-1 combines with J gene TRBJ2-7; D remains ambiguous. This CDR3 region has 12 residues. Germline assignment: CDR1 SQVTM and CDR2 ANQGSEA. The germline V and J ends were trimmed by 8 bases and 2 bases, with 13 bases remaining between them. DNA of the CDR3: TGCAGCCTCTGGGGTGGAACCTACGAGCAGTACTTC. Amino acid sequence: CSLWGGTYEQYF.

Comment on this clonotype: The junction does not match germline at one end; this may be a read error. V gene TRBV5-5 combines with J gene TRBJ2-3; 12 bases match TRBD2. The CDR3 covers 17 residues. From germline, CDR1 is SGHKS and CDR2 YYEKEE (reference sequence). The CDR3 DNA follows: TGCGCCAGCAGTCCTAGCGGGAGGGCCCATTCCGCAGATACGCAGTATTTT. This translates into CASSPSGRAHSADTQYF.

This clonotype was observed at least ten times. The chain carries TRBV29-1 and TRBJ2-7; D ambiguous. Looked up from germline, CDR1 is SQVTM and CDR2 is ANQGSEA. The CDR3 covers 14 residues. The V end lost 6 bases, the J end lost 0 bases, and 15 bases lay between the germline ends. CDR3 nucleotide sequence: TGCAGCGTCGCCCGGACGGCCGACTCCTACGAGCAGTACTTC. Amino acid sequence: CSVARTADSYEQYF.

This clonotype came up a few times. This chain joins TRBV12-3 or TRBV12-4 and TRBJ2-1, with no clear D. The CDR3 loop spans 16 amino acids. The V end was cut by 4 bases, the J end by 1 base, with 14 bases between. CDR3 loop: CASSYGGAGSYNEQFF. CDR3 nucleotides: TGTGCCAGCAGTTACGGCGGAGCCGGGTCCTACAATGAGCAGTTCTTC.

There are many counts of this clonotype. This chain uses TRBV30 with TRBJ2-7, with 9 bases fitting TRBD2. J lost 3 bases, V lost 1 base, and 4 bases had no gene match. Germline CDR1 reads GTSNPN; CDR2 reads SVGIG (reference sequence). This CDR3 comprises 14 residues. CDR3 nucleotides: TGTGCCTGGAGTGCCCTAGCGGGACTCTACGAGCAGTACTTC. This gives the protein CAWSALAGLYEQYF. The full variable domain, its missing parts supplied by reference TRBV30 and TRBJ2-7, is SQTIHQWPATLVQPVGSPLSLECTVEGTSNPNLYWYRQAAGRGLQLLFYSVGIGQISSEVPQNLSASRPQDRQFILSSKKLLLSDSGFYLCAWSALAGLYEQYFGPGTRLTVT.

This clonotype was detected many times. The rearrangement links TRBV2 to TRBJ1-5; 8 positions agree with TRBD1. Looked up from germline, CDR1 is SNHLY and CDR2 is FYNNEI. This CDR3 contains 17 residues. After removal of 9 bases from V and 0 bases from J, the junction contained 13 bases not matched to a gene. In DNA form, the CDR3 reads TGTGCCAGTCGGGACAGGCCGGGGCTAAATAGCAATCAGCCCCAGCATTTT. It translates to CASRDRPGLNSNQPQHF.

Ten or more counts support this clonotype. The rearrangement uses TRBV28 and TRBJ2-3, with D unresolved. Germline V CDR1 and CDR2: MDHEN, SYDVKM. The CDR3 runs 14 residues. The V end was cut by 5 bases, the J end by 9 bases, with 18 bases between. CDR3 DNA: TGTGCCAGCAGTATAGAGTTGGTGGGAAGGACGCAGTATTTT. This codes for CASSIELVGRTQYF.

The chain is built from TRBV3-1 and TRBJ2-5; TRBD2 matches at 8 bases. CDR1 is LGHDT, CDR2 YNNKEL, per germline (reference sequence). After removal of 6 bases from V and 5 bases from J, the junction contained 14 bases not matched to a gene. The CDR3 is made up of 16 amino acids. CDR3 coding DNA: TGTGCCAGCAGGCCAGCGGGGGCGGGGGAGCAGGAGACCCAGTACTTC. Protein sequence: CASRPAGAGEQETQYF.

The J gene is TRBJ2-4, the V gene TRBV4-1, with 11 bases identical to TRBD2. The V and J ends lost 0 bases and 9 bases, in that order; junction bases with no gene match: 10. Looked up from germline, CDR1 is MGHRA and CDR2 is YSYEKL. The CDR3 loop spans 17 amino acids. In DNA form, the CDR3 reads TGCGCCAGCAGCCAAGATTGGGCTAGCGGGAGGAGGGGCATTCAGTACTTC. Translated: CASSQDWASGRRGIQYF.

This clonotype was counted ten times or more. The chain has TRBV27 and TRBJ2-7; 10 bases map to TRBD1. Per the germline V gene, CDR1 is MNHEY and CDR2 is SMNVEV (reference sequence). CDR3 size: 14 residues. The J segment lost 7 bases and the V segment lost 6 bases, leaving 9 bases of the junction unmatched. In nucleotides, the CDR3 is TGTGCCAGCAGGACAGGGGGCAACCACGGGGAGCAGTACTTC. Its protein product is CASRTGGNHGEQYF.